The 11 T cell receptor beta chains presented below share a single source sample, sequenced in a study of blood T cell repertoires in COVID-19. TCRdb keeps only in-frame clones here, not all; method: immunoSEQ multiplex PCR. The sample shows hundreds of thousands of clones, 85% of them seen only once. The sequenced sample consisted of PBMCs or T cells enriched from blood (not recorded which). The receptors derive from a woman aged 30 to 39 who had been exposed to COVID-19.

This chain connects TRBV21-1 to TRBJ2-5; TRBD1 is the table's D call and was not checked against the DNA. TRBV21-1 is labeled a pseudogene. This CDR3 has 14 amino acids. CDR3 sequence reads: CASSKRSTVETQYF. The CDR3 DNA sequence: TGTGCCAGCAGCAAAAGATCTACAGTAGAGACCCAGTACTTC.

V gene TRBV5-1 combines with J gene TRBJ2-5; D call uncertain. V was trimmed by 0 bases and J by 11 bases, leaving 14 bases between them. The CDR3 has 13 residues. The germline V gene has CDR1 SGHRS and CDR2 YFSETQ. As DNA, the CDR3 is TGCGCCAGCAGCTTGGCTGGCCTTTCGATGCAGTACTTC. This encodes CASSLAGLSMQYF.

The CDR3 DNA follows: TGTGCCAGCAGTTTTCCCGGGACTAGCGGCTCCTACGAGCAGTACTTC. This codes for CASSFPGTSGSYEQYF. V is TRBV27 and J is TRBJ2-7; 11 nucleotides match TRBD2. The ends lost 3 bases at V and 0 bases at J; junction bases unmatched: 4. This CDR3 comprises 16 residues. Germline V gene sequence: CDR1 MNHEY, CDR2 SMNVEV (reference sequence).

The genes are TRBV18 and TRBJ1-4, with a possible D match to TRBD1 (6 bases). The CDR3 totals 16 residues. V was pared by 4 bases and J by 0 bases, with 12 bases between. Germline V lookup: CDR1 KGHSH, CDR2 LQKENI. The CDR3 nucleotides are TGTGCCAGCTCACTGGGACACCCTGCAACTAATGAAAAACTGTTTTTT. The encoded protein is CASSLGHPATNEKLFF.

The rearrangement uses TRBV10-1 and TRBJ1-2; 9 positions match TRBD1. V gave up 4 bases and J gave up 6 bases; unmatched junction bases: 6. CDR1 is WNHNN and CDR2 is SYGVQD in the germline V gene (reference sequence). This CDR3 comprises 14 residues. In DNA form, the CDR3 reads TGCGCCAGCAGTGGGGGACAGGGAGGAAATGGCTACACCTTC. Translated, it gives CASSGGQGGNGYTF.

This clone has more than one count but fewer than ten. The chain carries TRBV28 and TRBJ1-2, with D possibly TRBD1 on 6 matching bases. Germline V gene lookup returns CDR1 MDHEN and CDR2 SYDVKM. The CDR3 has 13 amino acids. Trimming cost V 5 bases and J 3 bases, with 10 bases left between them. The CDR3 sequence: CASSKQGDYGYTF. CDR3 nucleotides: TGTGCCAGCAGTAAACAGGGAGACTATGGCTACACCTTC.

The rearrangement uses TRBV6-5 and TRBJ2-1; 11 bases are shared with TRBD2. Trimming removed 5 bases from V and 5 bases from J; junction bases left unmatched: 5. Germline CDR1 reads MNHEY; CDR2 reads SVGAGI. The CDR3 spans 15 residues. CDR3 residues: CASSPLAGADNEQFF. DNA of the CDR3: TGTGCCAGCAGTCCACTAGCGGGGGCTGACAATGAGCAGTTCTTC.

J is TRBJ2-1 and V is TRBV7-9, with D perhaps matching TRBD2 (5 bases). The CDR3 has 15 amino acids. CDR1 and CDR2 (germline): SEHNR, FQNEAQ (reference sequence). V was clipped by 0 bases and J by 4 bases, with 10 bases between them. The CDR3 nucleotides read TGTGCCAGCAGCTTAGCAGGACTCGGGTACAATGAGCAGTTCTTC. Encoded protein: CASSLAGLGYNEQFF.

This clone was seen just once. The V call is TRBV10-3, the J call TRBJ2-7; 9 bases are shared with TRBD1. Trimming cost V 4 bases and J 1 base; bases outside gene matches: 8. This CDR3 has 16 residues. The germline gives CDR1 ENHRY, CDR2 SYGVKD. The CDR3, as DNA: TGTGCCATCAGTGGGGGACAGGGAACTGCTTCCTACGAGCAGTACTTC. As protein: CAISGGQGTASYEQYF.

This chain joins TRBV27 and TRBJ2-2, with a weak D call TRBD2 (5 bases). The CDR3 runs to 15 residues. V was cut by 2 bases and J by 7 bases, with 14 bases left in between. In germline, CDR1 is MNHEY, CDR2 SMNVEV (reference sequence). The CDR3 DNA is TGTGCCAGCAGTTTAGGTCTCGGGGTAAACGGGGAGCTGTTTTTT. This encodes CASSLGLGVNGELFF.

CDR3: CASSLRQWSSYEQYF. The CDR3 region has the DNA TGTGCCAGCAGTTTAAGACAGTGGAGCTCCTACGAGCAGTACTTC. The V gene is TRBV27, the J gene TRBJ2-7; D perhaps matches TRBD1 (5 bases). In germline, CDR1 is MNHEY, CDR2 SMNVEV (reference sequence). This CDR3 is 15 amino acids long. Trimming removed 2 bases at V and 0 bases at J, with 11 bases between.